A selection of T cell receptor beta chains follows, all from one sample in a study of cytomegalovirus exposure and HLA in healthy donors. Using immunoSEQ multiplex PCR, the repertoire was profiled, and TCRdb retains in-frame clones only, with some absent. Counted here are some 200,000 clones, around 75% occurring once; the ten biggest clones make up approximately 6.3%. The sequencing sample was made of PBMCs. All receptors come from a man in his forties or fifties in good health and CMV-seropositive. The conserved cysteine and the conserved F or W are not part of the CDR3 here. The order of the fields is V gene, D gene, CDR3 protein. D genes are given only for firm matches.

TRBV18 | NA | ASSPARGYNEQF
TRBV2 | TRBD2 | ASSEGTSGGGTDTQY
TRBV25-1 | NA | ASSELDGGKAYEQY
TRBV6-5 | TRBD1 | ASREQGSGNTIY
TRBV6-6 | NA | ASSQERGEAF
TRBV7-3 | TRBD2 | ASSTGGAGANVLT
TRBV29-1 | TRBD1 | SAETGVSMETQY
TRBV20-1 | NA | SATTGSGYT
TRBV19 | TRBD1 | ASSYGQGARTQY
TRBV30 | NA | AWSNSMNTEAF
TRBV6-4 | TRBD2 | ASSVAGGATDTQY
TRBV7-3 | NA | ASSRDYTGELF
TRBV28 | TRBD1 | ASSLTGTGHTEAF
TRBV5-6 | TRBD2 | ASSLGGGGAGTQY
TRBV10-3 | NA | AISGGNRLAYEQY
TRBV7-8 | NA | ASSVLVSREANTEAF
TRBV5-4 | NA | ASKKTADQETQY
TRBV27 | NA | ASRNRVDEQY